The 13 T cell receptor beta chains presented below share a single source sample, sequenced in a study of T-cell memory formation after mild COVID-19 (dated by TCRdb to the early 2020s). Receptor libraries were prepared by 5' RACE. For sequencing, an Illumina NovaSeq 6000 was employed. TCRdb cleaned the public reads at Q25 with fastp, built clones with MiXCR and kept in-frame beta chains. CDR3 protein sequences are deduplicated, and each keeps its most common genes and DNA. The sample includes almost 550,000 distinct CDR3 sequences, with 20% observed a single time. Clones ranked in the top ten supply roughly an eighth of the sample. Sample: PBMCs or a T cell subset sorted from them (not recorded which). The receptors originated from an adult woman who had mild COVID-19 (a few samples of this study predate the infection). The sample titles of this study are shuffled in the database, so cell type and time point are left out; the donor was told from shared clones.

This clonotype was seen a handful of times. This chain joins TRBV15 and TRBJ2-5; 7 bases fit TRBD2. The CDR3 is 13 residues long. Germline-derived CDR1 and CDR2 are LNHNV and YYDKDF (reference sequence). V lost 9 bases, J lost 5 bases, and 9 bases stayed unmatched. CDR3 loop: CATTVPGGETQYF. Here the CDR3 DNA reads TGTGCCACTACCGTTCCCGGGGGGGAGACCCAGTACTTC.

This clonotype showed up just a few times. This rearrangement joins TRBV20-1 to TRBJ2-5; 7 bases map to TRBD2. The CDR3 consists of 16 residues. Germline values: CDR1 DFQATT, CDR2 SNEGSKA (reference sequence). The V segment lost 1 base and the J segment 6 bases; nucleotides outside the gene matches: 14. CDR3 bases: TGCAGTGCTAGAGGGATCGCTAGCGGAACGGGAAAGACCCAGTACTTC. Amino acid sequence: CSARGIASGTGKTQYF.

This chain connects TRBV9 to TRBJ1-2; D is unresolved. The length of the CDR3 is 14 residues. V dropped 0 bases and J dropped 1 base, with 7 bases sitting between them. Germline V gene data show CDR1 as SGDLS and CDR2 as YYNGEE. CDR3 nucleotide sequence: TGTGCCAGCAGCGTAGGGCGGGGTAACTATGGCTACACCTTC. This translates into CASSVGRGNYGYTF.

This CDR3 reads CASSLVQDSGGYTF. CDR3 nucleotide sequence: TGTGCCAGCAGCTTGGTGCAGGATTCGGGAGGCTACACCTTC. The chain employs TRBV5-6 and TRBJ1-2; no clear D. This CDR3 contains 14 residues. Germline V gene sequence: CDR1 SGHDT, CDR2 YYEEEE. The ends were cut back, 0 bases at V and 8 bases at J, with 14 bases in the middle.

The rearrangement joins TRBV2 to TRBJ2-2; 11 bases match TRBD2. Trimming removed 9 bases from V and 8 bases from J; junction bases left unmatched: 11. CDR3 length: 15 amino acids. CDR1 is SNHLY and CDR2 is FYNNEI in the germline V gene. Here the CDR3 DNA reads TGTGCCAGATTGGCTAGCGGGGGGCCGCCAGGGGAGCTGTTTTTT. Its translation is CARLASGGPPGELFF. Supplemented by reference TRBV2 and TRBJ2-2, the full variable domain reads EPEVTQTPSHQVTQMGQEVILRCVPISNHLYFYWYRQILGQKVEFLVSFYNNEISEKSEIFDDQFSVERPDGSNFTLKIRSTKLEDSAMYFCARLASGGPPGELFFGEGSRLTVL.

This chain uses TRBV7-9 with TRBJ2-7; 8 bases map to TRBD1. The trim removed 6 bases at V and 5 bases at J, leaving 9 bases unmatched. The CDR3 sequence is 14 residues long. Germline values: CDR1 SEHNR, CDR2 FQNEAQ (reference sequence). The CDR3 DNA follows: TGTGCCAGCAGTTGGGACAGGCGAGCGAACGAGCAGTACTTC. As protein: CASSWDRRANEQYF.

This clonotype occurred a few times. The chain joins TRBV29-1 to TRBJ2-3, with D maybe TRBD2 (5 bases). Germline V gene data show CDR1 as SQVTM and CDR2 as ANQGSEA. With 4 bases removed from V and 1 base from J, the gap between germline ends came to 15 bases. This CDR3 is built from 15 residues. CDR3 sequence reads: CSVAPPSRGTDTQYF. DNA of the CDR3: TGCAGCGTTGCCCCCCCTAGCCGGGGCACAGATACGCAGTATTTT.

This chain links TRBV7-6 with TRBJ2-7, with 8 bases identical to TRBD1. Germline trimming cut 4 bases from V and 7 bases from J; bases unmatched to any gene: 6. Germline V gene sequence: CDR1 SGHVS, CDR2 FNYEAQ. The CDR3 extends over 13 amino acids. The CDR3 sequence is CASSSTTGGEQYF. DNA for the CDR3: TGTGCCAGCAGCTCAACCACAGGGGGTGAGCAGTACTTC. Variable domain in full (rest from reference TRBV7-6 and TRBJ2-7): GAGVSQSPRYKVTKRGQDVALRCDPISGHVSLYWYRQALGQGPEFLTYFNYEAQQDKSGLPNDRFSAERPEGSISTLTIQRTEQRDSAMYRCASSSTTGGEQYFGPGTRLTVT.

In regard to this clonotype: A read error is possible here, since a much larger clone lies one base away. The V call is TRBV7-3, the J call TRBJ2-2; D gene ambiguous. Trimming pared 2 bases from V and 7 bases from J, leaving 5 bases between. CDR1 and CDR2 (germline): SGHTA, FQGTGA. The CDR3 runs 12 residues. CDR3 coding DNA: TGTGCCAGCAGCTTAGAGTTCGGGGAGCTGTTTTTT. Residues: CASSLEFGELFF.

In its sample, this clonotype was seen a few times. The chain recombines TRBV6-5 with TRBJ1-2; TRBD1 matches at 8 bases. With V trimmed by 6 bases and J by 7 bases, 4 bases remained unmatched. The CDR3 runs to 12 residues. CDR1 is MNHEY, CDR2 SVGAGI, per germline. The CDR3 loop reads CASRPGGSGYTF. The CDR3 nucleotides are TGTGCCAGCAGGCCAGGGGGCTCTGGCTACACCTTC.

CDR3 in DNA: TGCGCCAGCAAGGCGGTGGGGTTCACAGATACGCAGTATTTT. The encoded protein is CASKAVGFTDTQYF. The chain combines TRBV5-1 with TRBJ2-3; D is undetermined. The CDR3 is 14 amino acids. V lost 6 bases and J lost 2, with 13 bases in between. In germline, CDR1 is SGHRS, CDR2 YFSETQ.

This chain links TRBV11-3 with TRBJ2-1; 11 bases map to TRBD1. CDR3 length: 15 amino acids. With 4 bases clipped from V and 7 bases from J, the junction kept 6 bases outside the gene matches. Germline values: CDR1 SGHNT, CDR2 YENEEA. DNA of the CDR3: TGTGCCAGCAGCTCCGGGACAGGGGGAAAGAATGAGCAGTTCTTC. Translation: CASSSGTGGKNEQFF.

The J gene is TRBJ2-7, the V gene TRBV18; 7 bases are a match to TRBD2. This CDR3 has 15 amino acids. Germline V lookup: CDR1 KGHSH, CDR2 LQKENI. The ends lost 3 bases at V and 1 base at J; junction bases unmatched: 6. The DNA for the CDR3 is TGTGCCAGCTCACCCCACCGGGACTATTCCTACGAGCAGTACTTC. Translated, it gives CASSPHRDYSYEQYF.